One and the same sample provided the 30 T cell receptor beta chains below, sequenced in a study of cytomegalovirus exposure and HLA in healthy donors. Produced via immunoSEQ multiplex PCR; TCRdb's table is partial and in-frame only. The sample has 60,000 to 75,000 clones, 90% to 96% seen once. What was sequenced was PBMCs. These receptors were collected from a man between 18 and 29 years old in good health and CMV-seronegative.

This chain links TRBV28 with TRBJ2-7; a possible D gene is TRBD2 (5 bases). The CDR3 length is 11 residues. CDR1 is MDHEN and CDR2 is SYDVKM in the germline V gene. V was trimmed by 5 bases and J by 7 bases, leaving 9 bases between them. CDR3 sequence (DNA): TGTGCCAGCAGTCTACTAGGGGAGCAGTACTTC. This translates into CASSLLGEQYF.

The chain carries TRBV7-2 and TRBJ2-1; 7 positions agree with TRBD1. V lost 4 bases and J lost 9; bases outside the gene matches: 12. Germline CDR1 reads SGHTA; CDR2 reads FQGNSA. The CDR3 totals 15 residues. The CDR3 loop reads CASSSTTGPGFEQFF. The CDR3, as DNA: TGTGCCAGCAGCTCGACGACAGGGCCGGGGTTTGAGCAGTTCTTC.

The CDR3 loop reads CASSLERGQTAYNYGYTF. The CDR3, as DNA: TGTGCCAGCAGCTTAGAGAGAGGACAGACGGCCTATAACTATGGCTACACCTTC. The rearrangement links TRBV7-2 to TRBJ1-2, with D perhaps TRBD1 (6 bases). Looked up from germline, CDR1 is SGHTA and CDR2 is FQGNSA. The CDR3 consists of 18 residues. V was shortened by 1 base and J by 1 base, with 19 bases between the two germline ends.

Here the CDR3 reads CASSLLRGPNEKLFF. The CDR3 DNA reads TGTGCCAGCAGCTTACTTAGGGGGCCCAATGAAAAACTGTTTTTT. The chain couples TRBV7-2 to TRBJ1-4, with 7 bases fitting TRBD1. The CDR3 sequence is 15 residues long. Germline V gene sequence: CDR1 SGHTA, CDR2 FQGNSA. Losses at the gene ends were 2 bases for V and 5 bases for J; bases not matched to a gene: 5.

V usage is TRBV29-1 and J usage is TRBJ1-1; D remains ambiguous. The CDR3 totals 13 residues. V gave up 3 bases and J gave up 5 bases, with 13 bases separating them. CDR1 and CDR2 (germline): SQVTM, ANQGSEA. The CDR3 here is CSVEETPGTEAFF. The CDR3 coding sequence is TGCAGCGTTGAGGAGACTCCTGGGACTGAAGCTTTCTTT.

This clone was recorded once. The rearrangement links TRBV15 to TRBJ1-5; D call uncertain. Germline V CDR1 and CDR2: LNHNV, YYDKDF (reference sequence). V was clipped by 3 bases and J by 6 bases, with 9 bases between them. The CDR3 is 13 amino acids. The CDR3: CATSSAAGQPQHF. The DNA for the CDR3 is TGTGCCACCAGCAGTGCGGCGGGTCAGCCCCAGCATTTT.

The V and J genes are TRBV7-2 and TRBJ2-1; maybe TRBD1 (5 bases). V was pared by 5 bases and J by 4 bases, with 15 bases between. Germline V gene lookup returns CDR1 SGHTA and CDR2 FQGNSA. The CDR3 length is 15 residues. The CDR3 nucleotides read TGTGCCAGCAGCCCCCAGGGTCTGCCTTACAATGAGCAGTTCTTC. It is translated as CASSPQGLPYNEQFF.

The V and J genes are TRBV30 and TRBJ2-7; possible D gene TRBD1, 5 bases. This CDR3 region has 12 residues. The V gene lost 1 base and the J gene lost 5 bases, with 9 bases spanning the gap. Germline CDR1 reads GTSNPN; CDR2 reads SVGIG (reference sequence). As DNA, the CDR3 is TGTGCCTGGAGTGCCAGGGCCCACGAGCAGTACTTC. Amino acid sequence: CAWSARAHEQYF.

V gene TRBV19 combines with J gene TRBJ1-2; D perhaps matches TRBD1 (6 bases). Trimming stripped 4 bases from V and 4 bases from J, with 13 bases between. The CDR3 is 14 residues long. The germline CDR1 and CDR2 sequences are LNHDA and SQIVND (reference sequence). The CDR3 protein is CASSTRGSVYGYTF. In nucleotides, the CDR3 is TGTGCCAGTAGTACCAGGGGCTCCGTCTATGGCTACACCTTC.

The chain joins TRBV7-9 to TRBJ2-5, with D perhaps TRBD2 (5 bases). Trimming stripped 4 bases from V and 3 bases from J, with 18 bases between. This CDR3 comprises 16 residues. Germline loops: CDR1 SEHNR, CDR2 FQNEAQ (reference sequence). The CDR3 DNA sequence: TGTGCCAGCAGCTCCTCCCGGGAACTCCGAAAAGAGACCCAGTACTTC. Translated: CASSSSRELRKETQYF. The variable domain in full, with the rest retrieved from reference TRBV7-9 and TRBJ2-5, is DTGVSQNPRHKITKRGQNVTFRCDPISEHNRLYWYRQTLGQGPEFLTYFQNEAQLEKSRLLSDRFSAERPKGSFSTLEIQRTEQGDSAMYLCASSSSRELRKETQYFGPGTRLLVL.

The J gene is TRBJ2-1, the V gene TRBV9; maybe TRBD2 (6 bases). Germline V gene sequence: CDR1 SGDLS, CDR2 YYNGEE. The CDR3 length is 17 residues. Between the trimmed V and J ends, which lost 4 bases and 2 bases, there was a span of 19 bases. Here the CDR3 DNA reads TGTGCCAGCAGCTCCCAGCCCCTGGGGGAGGCCTACAATGAGCAGTTCTTC. Its translation: CASSSQPLGEAYNEQFF.

V usage is TRBV7-2 and J usage is TRBJ2-7; 7 nucleotides agree with TRBD2. Germline values: CDR1 SGHTA, CDR2 FQGNSA. The CDR3 is 13 residues long. After removal of 5 bases from V and 6 bases from J, the junction contained 7 bases not matched to a gene. The CDR3 region has the DNA TGTGCCAGCAGCCTAGGACTAGAACTCGAGCAGTACTTC. This gives the protein CASSLGLELEQYF.

This sequence joins TRBV9 and TRBJ2-3; TRBD1 matches 8 bases. The CDR3 loop spans 15 amino acids. Germline values: CDR1 SGDLS, CDR2 YYNGEE. Trimming at V came to 2 bases and at J to 1 base, leaving 3 bases not matched to a gene. DNA for the CDR3: TGTGCCAGCAGCGTCCAGGGGGCCGGCACAGATACGCAGTATTTT. Translation: CASSVQGAGTDTQYF.

The V call is TRBV5-6, the J call TRBJ2-1, with a weak D call TRBD2 (5 bases). The CDR3 length is 15 residues. Germline values: CDR1 SGHDT, CDR2 YYEEEE. V lost 4 bases, J lost 1 base, and 12 bases lay in between. CDR3 bases: TGTGCCAGCAGCCGAGGGCGGTCTTCCTACAATGAGCAGTTCTTC. This gives the protein CASSRGRSSYNEQFF.

The rearrangement links TRBV28 to TRBJ2-7, with 8 bases identical to TRBD2. CDR3 length equals 17 residues. Germline V CDR1 and CDR2: MDHEN, SYDVKM. The V and J ends lost 6 bases and 5 bases, in that order; junction bases with no gene match: 18. CDR3 in amino acids: CASRTPFLTSGANEQYF. The CDR3 nucleotides are TGTGCCAGCAGAACCCCCTTCTTAACTAGCGGCGCCAACGAGCAGTACTTC.

The V and J genes are TRBV2 and TRBJ2-1; TRBD2 aligns across 10 bases. Germline CDR1 is SNHLY and CDR2 is FYNNEI. J lost 3 bases, V lost 2 bases, and 10 bases had no gene match. This CDR3 spans 18 amino acids. The CDR3 region is CASSELASGRASYNEQFF. The CDR3 nucleotides are TGTGCCAGCAGTGAATTAGCTAGCGGGAGAGCCAGCTACAATGAGCAGTTCTTC.

The CDR3 DNA reads as TGTGCCAGCAGCCAAGGACAGGGGTACGAGCAGTACTTC. Encoded protein: CASSQGQGYEQYF. This chain uses TRBV14 with TRBJ2-7, with 8 bases lining up with TRBD1. V was clipped by 1 base and J by 4 bases; unmatched bases: 0. The CDR3 runs to 13 residues. Germline V lookup: CDR1 SGHDN, CDR2 FVKESK.

This sequence joins TRBV30 and TRBJ2-6; D remains unclear. Trimming removed 1 base from V and 1 base from J, with 8 bases in between. Germline V gene sequence: CDR1 GTSNPN, CDR2 SVGIG (reference sequence). The CDR3 loop spans 15 amino acids. The CDR3 region has the DNA TGTGCCTGGAGTGGCTCCCGGTCTGGGGCCAACGTCCTGACTTTC. Protein sequence: CAWSGSRSGANVLTF.

This clone was counted a single time. The V and J genes are TRBV7-2 and TRBJ1-1, with a weak D call TRBD1 (5 bases). Trimming removed 2 bases at V and 7 bases at J, with 11 bases between. Germline V CDR1 and CDR2: SGHTA, FQGNSA. The CDR3 loop spans 13 amino acids. The CDR3 DNA reads as TGTGCCAGCAGCTTACGGTACGGGGGTGAAGCTTTCTTT. Residues: CASSLRYGGEAFF.

This chain links TRBV28 with TRBJ2-7; 9 bases are a match to TRBD1. Germline CDR1 MDHEN, CDR2 SYDVKM. The CDR3 totals 15 residues. Trimming at V came to 8 bases and at J to 4 bases, leaving 12 bases not matched to a gene. CDR3 in amino acids: CASAGGTGTGYEQYF. CDR3 nucleotides: TGTGCCAGCGCGGGCGGGACAGGGACAGGTTACGAGCAGTACTTC.

V gene TRBV9 combines with J gene TRBJ2-1; D is possibly TRBD2 (6 bases). The CDR3 loop spans 13 amino acids. Trimming shortened V by 0 bases and J by 7 bases, and 8 bases separated the two germline ends. Per the germline V gene, CDR1 is SGDLS and CDR2 is YYNGEE. CDR3 amino acids: CASSVGEVNEQFF. In nucleotides, the CDR3 is TGTGCCAGCAGCGTAGGGGAGGTGAATGAGCAGTTCTTC.

The genes are TRBV15 and TRBJ2-7; D might be TRBD1 (6 bases). The V end lost 1 base, the J end lost 0 bases, and 25 bases lay between the germline ends. CDR1 LNHNV and CDR2 YYDKDF come from the germline V gene (reference sequence). The CDR3 runs 20 residues. For the CDR3, the DNA is TGTGCCACCAGCAGAGTGCTCGGGACATGGCCCTCGTCGAGCTCCTACGAGCAGTACTTC. Its translation: CATSRVLGTWPSSSSYEQYF.

This chain connects TRBV7-8 to TRBJ2-3; no definite D call. V was shortened by 1 base and J by 2 bases, with 4 bases between the two germline ends. CDR3 length: 13 amino acids. Germline CDR1 SGHVS, CDR2 FQNEAQ. The CDR3 DNA sequence: TGTGCCAGCAGCTTAGTCAACACAGATACGCAGTATTTT. Translating it yields CASSLVNTDTQYF.

Only one count was recorded for this clone. The rearrangement joins TRBV18 to TRBJ2-7; 7 bases align to TRBD1. Germline assignment: CDR1 KGHSH and CDR2 LQKENI. This CDR3 region has 13 residues. Unmatched junction bases numbered 3, after V lost 2 bases and J lost 5 bases. The CDR3, as DNA: TGTGCCAGCTCACCAAGACAGGGCCACGAGCAGTACTTC. Translation: CASSPRQGHEQYF.

The chain uses TRBV5-1 and TRBJ2-1, with unresolved D. Trimming removed 4 bases from V and 1 base from J, with 6 bases in between. The CDR3 loop spans 13 amino acids. From germline, CDR1 is SGHRS and CDR2 YFSETQ. CDR3 in DNA: TGCGCCAGCAGCCCCCCTTCCTACAATGAGCAGTTCTTC. Translation: CASSPPSYNEQFF. Variable domain in full (rest from reference TRBV5-1 and TRBJ2-1): KAGVTQTPRYLIKTRGQQVTLSCSPISGHRSVSWYQQTPGQGLQFLFEYFSETQRNKGNFPGRFSGRQFSNSRSEMNVSTLELGDSALYLCASSPPSYNEQFFGPGTRLTVL.

The V gene is TRBV28, the J gene TRBJ2-3, with 14 bases aligning to TRBD2. The CDR3 loop spans 18 amino acids. Germline trimming cut 1 base from V and 4 bases from J; bases unmatched to any gene: 7. In germline, CDR1 is MDHEN, CDR2 SYDVKM. CDR3 residues: CASSLFGTSGRFSDTQYF. As DNA, the CDR3 is TGTGCCAGCAGTTTATTTGGGACTAGCGGGAGATTTTCAGATACGCAGTATTTT.

This sequence joins TRBV6-1 and TRBJ2-7, with a tentative D call TRBD2 (5 bases). V shed 2 bases and J shed 5 bases, with 16 bases lying between them. Germline assignment: CDR1 MNHNS and CDR2 SASEGT. The CDR3 totals 15 residues. CDR3 loop: CASSERSGYRNEQYF. The CDR3, as DNA: TGTGCCAGCAGTGAAAGGTCGGGATACCGGAACGAGCAGTACTTC.

The genes are TRBV9 and TRBJ2-5, with TRBD1 identical over 8 bases. After removal of 0 bases from V and 5 bases from J, the junction contained 6 bases not matched to a gene. There are 15 residues in the CDR3. CDR1 and CDR2 from the germline V gene are SGDLS and YYNGEE. The CDR3 loop is CASSVVAGGAETQYF. Here the CDR3 DNA reads TGTGCCAGCAGCGTAGTGGCAGGGGGCGCGGAGACCCAGTACTTC. The full variable domain, with the rest looked up from reference TRBV9 and TRBJ2-5, is DSGVTQTPKHLITATGQRVTLRCSPRSGDLSVYWYQQSLDQGLQFLIQYYNGEERAKGNILERFSAQQFPDLHSELNLSSLELGDSALYFCASSVVAGGAETQYFGPGTRLLVL.

The sample holds one count of this clone. The junction shows a germline mismatch at one end, possibly a read error. The chain carries TRBV14 and TRBJ1-1, with D possibly TRBD1 on 6 matching bases. CDR3 length: 13 amino acids. Germline V gene sequence: CDR1 SGHDN, CDR2 FVKESK. The CDR3 protein is CVSSQEFQGRAFF. CDR3 DNA: TGTGTCAGCAGCCAAGAGTTCCAGGGGCGAGCTTTCTTT. Together with reference TRBV14 and TRBJ1-1, the CDR3 gives the full variable domain: EAGVTQFPSHSVIEKGQTVTLRCDPISGHDNLYWYRRVMGKEIKFLLHFVKESKQDESGMPNNRFLAERTGGTYSTLKVQPAELEDSGVYFCVSSQEFQGRAFFGQGTRLTVV.

This chain links TRBV15 with TRBJ2-7, with a possible D match to TRBD1 (5 bases). The CDR3 contains 14 residues. Germline assignment: CDR1 LNHNV and CDR2 YYDKDF (reference sequence). V was pared by 0 bases and J by 4 bases, with 10 bases between. The CDR3 DNA reads TGTGCCACCAGCAGAGATCAGGGAAGTTACGAGCAGTACTTC. This encodes CATSRDQGSYEQYF.